The 7 T cell receptor beta chains below were found in one sample sequenced in a study of blood T cell repertoires in COVID-19. Generated by immunoSEQ multiplex PCR, the TCRdb table keeps only in-frame clones and is missing some. There are approximately 12,000 clones in the sample; around 71% occur only once, and roughly 5.6% lies in the top ten. The sample taken for sequencing was peripheral blood. The receptors derive from a man in his sixties with COVID-19, enrolled during active disease.

The chain carries TRBV28 and TRBJ2-2; 8 positions agree with TRBD1. CDR1 and CDR2 (germline): MDHEN, SYDVKM. The length of the CDR3 is 12 residues. J gave up 3 bases and V 10 bases, and 1 base lay outside the gene matches. CDR3 in DNA: TGTGCCACGGACAGGGACACCGGGGAGCTGTTTTTT. Its translation: CATDRDTGELFF.

The CDR3 bases are TGTGCCAGCAGCGGGCCGGACAGGTTCACTGAAGCTTTCTTT. Translating it yields CASSGPDRFTEAFF. V gene TRBV9 combines with J gene TRBJ1-1; 7 positions agree with TRBD1. The CDR3 sequence is 14 residues long. V lost 3 bases to trimming and J lost 4 bases; unmatched junction nucleotides: 6. CDR1 and CDR2 from the germline V gene are SGDLS and YYNGEE.

The V call is TRBV28, the J call TRBJ1-5; tentative D call: TRBD1 (6 bases). Germline values: CDR1 MDHEN, CDR2 SYDVKM. V lost 4 bases and J 0 bases, leaving 10 bases between the germline ends. The CDR3 covers 15 residues. Here the CDR3 reads CASSSRDTSNQPQHF. The CDR3 DNA follows: TGTGCCAGCAGTTCTCGGGACACTAGCAATCAGCCCCAGCATTTT.

This clone was counted a few times. The CDR3 loop reads CATSRSPYQGINSPLHF. The CDR3 DNA sequence: TGTGCCACCAGCAGATCACCTTATCAGGGGATCAATTCACCCCTCCACTTT. The V call is TRBV15, the J call TRBJ1-6, with D perhaps matching TRBD1 (6 bases). The CDR3 loop spans 17 amino acids. Trimming left V 2 bases short and J 7 bases short, with 18 bases between. Germline V gene lookup returns CDR1 LNHNV and CDR2 YYDKDF (reference sequence).

This sequence joins TRBV6-5 and TRBJ2-7, with 8 bases identical to TRBD1. V gave up 5 bases and J gave up 5 bases; unmatched junction bases: 11. Per the germline V gene, CDR1 is MNHEY and CDR2 is SVGAGI. This CDR3 has 15 amino acids. The CDR3 nucleotides are TGTGCCAGCAGTACAGTCCAGGGGGCTGTGGACGAGCAGTACTTC. Amino acid sequence: CASSTVQGAVDEQYF.

The chain has TRBV5-1 and TRBJ2-7, with TRBD1 matching over 9 bases. J was trimmed by 6 bases and V by 4 bases; bases with no gene match: 8. This CDR3 region has 14 residues. CDR1 is SGHRS, CDR2 YFSETQ, per germline. CDR3: CASSRPGQGSEQYF. DNA of the CDR3: TGCGCCAGCAGCCGCCCGGGACAGGGAAGCGAGCAGTACTTC.

The genes are TRBV4-1 and TRBJ2-7, with a weak D call TRBD1 (5 bases). V lost 4 bases, J lost 3 bases, and 10 bases lay in between. From germline, CDR1 is MGHRA and CDR2 YSYEKL. There are 13 residues in the CDR3. Here the CDR3 reads CASSLQQDYEQYF. The CDR3 nucleotides read TGCGCCAGCAGCCTGCAACAGGACTACGAGCAGTACTTC.